The following is a TCR beta chain sequence with its context. The read falls 3 residues short of the CDR3 end, and the missing part is taken from the germline J gene. Sequencing used immunoSEQ multiplex PCR; TCRdb keeps in-frame clones, though not all of them. Its table records under 40,000 clones. V lost 0 bases, J lost 0 bases, and 23 bases lay in between. The germline gives CDR1 DFQATT, CDR2 SNEGSKA (reference sequence). The CDR3 is 19 amino acids. This record belongs to a study of T cells in women clearing cervical HPV infection. Study in general: Case blood was drawn when the lesion was first found; control blood after infection became undetectable.

The sample consisted of blood buffy coat. The rearrangement links TRBV20-1 to TRBJ1-1; weak D call: TRBD1 (6 bases). This clonotype was obtained from a woman between 18 and 70 years old with a cervical HPV16 infection that either progressed to CIN3+ or cleared (not recorded which). CDR3 residues: CSARDKHGAGVLMNTEAFF. The CDR3 bases that were read are TGCAGTGCTAGAGATAAACATGGAGCAGGGGTTCTCATGAACACTGAA.